These 6 T cell receptor beta chains originate from one sample sequenced in a study of cytomegalovirus exposure and HLA in healthy donors. Primers included in the PCR were 60 Vbeta and 13 Jbeta primers. TCRdb keeps only in-frame clones here, not all; method: immunoSEQ multiplex PCR. Altogether roughly 180,000 clones are present, 80% being singletons, with the ten largest covering roughly 1.3%. The sample consisted of PBMCs. The source is a man younger than 40 in good health and CMV-seronegative.

J is TRBJ2-5 and V is TRBV30, with TRBD1 matching over 7 bases. The J segment lost 3 bases and the V segment lost 8 bases, leaving 9 bases of the junction unmatched. Per the germline V gene, CDR1 is GTSNPN and CDR2 is SVGIG (reference sequence). The CDR3 runs to 13 residues. CDR3 in DNA: TGTGCCGGAGCCCCAGGGGGAAAAGAGACCCAGTACTTC. It encodes CAGAPGGKETQYF.

CDR3 nucleotides: TGTGCCAGCAGCTTAGTGGTAGGGGCCGAAAAACTGTTTTTT. It specifies CASSLVVGAEKLFF. The chain joins TRBV11-2 to TRBJ1-4; D may be TRBD1 (5 bases). Germline CDR1 reads SGHAT; CDR2 reads FQNNGV. The CDR3 totals 14 residues. V was clipped by 1 base and J by 8 bases, with 11 bases between them.

This clone was seen a single time. This rearrangement joins TRBV5-1 to TRBJ1-2; 12 bases are shared with TRBD1. With 2 bases clipped from V and 8 bases from J, the junction kept 7 bases outside the gene matches. Germline assignment: CDR1 SGHRS and CDR2 YFSETQ. The CDR3 totals 15 residues. This CDR3 is CASSFPGQGAEGYTF. The CDR3 nucleotides read TGCGCCAGCAGCTTCCCGGGACAGGGGGCAGAAGGCTACACCTTC.

CDR3 residues: CASSPAPGVNTEAFF. CDR3 bases: TGTGCCAGCAGCCCTGCCCCAGGGGTGAACACTGAAGCTTTCTTT. The rearrangement uses TRBV14 and TRBJ1-1; possibly TRBD1 for D (6 bases). Trimming left V 4 bases short and J 0 bases short, with 12 bases between. Germline CDR1 is SGHDN and CDR2 is FVKESK. The CDR3 runs 15 residues.

V and J are TRBV5-6 and TRBJ1-5; 9 positions match TRBD1. This CDR3 comprises 15 residues. The junction had 7 bases not matched to a gene; V was cut back by 4 bases and J by 5 bases. The germline V gene encodes CDR1 SGHDT and CDR2 YYEEEE. The CDR3 is CASSNRDRVYQPQHF. CDR3 DNA sequence: TGTGCCAGCAGCAACCGGGACAGGGTGTATCAGCCCCAGCATTTT.

The V call is TRBV19, the J call TRBJ1-2; D is possibly TRBD1 (6 bases). V lost 3 bases and J 4 bases, leaving 9 bases between the germline ends. This CDR3 region has 13 residues. The germline V gene has CDR1 LNHDA and CDR2 SQIVND (reference sequence). CDR3 in DNA: TGTGCCAGTAGTATCGTGACAGGCTATGGCTACACCTTC. Its protein product is CASSIVTGYGYTF.